This paragraph reports one T cell receptor beta chain. The antigen remains undetermined. This record comes from a study of cytomegalovirus exposure and HLA in healthy donors. The study's findings and limits: TCR beta chains numbering 164 were designated cytomegalovirus-associated. A later analysis linked a missense DCLRE1C variant to TCR beta V- and J-gene trimming. A later analysis associated 15,000 or so TCR beta sequences with HLA alleles at a 0.05 false discovery rate. According to a later analysis, donors in an Asian-associated ancestry cluster reportedly had fewer N-insertions than the approximately 720-donor mean.

PCR used 60 Vbeta primers and 13 Jbeta primers. Produced via immunoSEQ multiplex PCR; TCRdb's table is partial and in-frame only. The sample contains under 150,000 clones, 80% of which appear only once. There are 12 residues in the CDR3. Germline V lookup: CDR1 SEHNR, CDR2 FQNEAQ (reference sequence). The J segment lost 6 bases and the V segment lost 9 bases, leaving 7 bases of the junction unmatched. The clonotype comes from a male donor in good health and CMV-seronegative. The sequencing sample was made of PBMCs. The rearrangement joins TRBV7-9 to TRBJ1-1, with 7 bases aligning to TRBD1. The CDR3 here is CASATGESEAFF. CDR3 coding DNA: TGTGCCAGTGCAACAGGGGAGTCTGAAGCTTTCTTT.